These 13 T cell receptor beta chains were all obtained from the same sample, sequenced in a study of cytomegalovirus exposure and HLA in healthy donors (dated by TCRdb to 2016 to 2017). Libraries came from the immunoSEQ multiplex PCR assay. For the multiplex PCR, a mixture combining 60 forward primers for TCR Vbeta segments and 13 reverse primers for TCR Jbeta segments was used. This immuneACCESS table, as held by TCRdb, lists in-frame sequences with V and J called but not all clones. Of the missing ones, under half trace to an unresolved V gene in checked studies; the others have no known cause. This sample has roughly 120,000 clones in its table, and roughly 15% of those were observed once. The top ten hold 1.9% of the sample. Source material: PBMCs. These receptors originate from a young woman in good health and CMV-seronegative.

The chain recombines TRBV18 with TRBJ1-5; no reliable D call. Looked up from germline, CDR1 is KGHSH and CDR2 is LQKENI. This CDR3 contains 13 residues. Trimming cost V 5 bases and J 5 bases, with 10 bases left between them. The CDR3 reads CASSTMQDQPQHF. The CDR3, as DNA: TGTGCCAGCTCAACAATGCAGGATCAGCCCCAGCATTTT.

The CDR3 here is CATSRVAGGAYEQYF. The CDR3 DNA follows: TGTGCCACCAGCAGAGTAGCGGGGGGGGCGTACGAGCAGTACTTC. The genes are TRBV15 and TRBJ2-7, with TRBD2 matching over 11 bases. The CDR3 has 15 amino acids. Trimming at V came to 1 base and at J to 4 bases, leaving 3 bases not matched to a gene. Per the germline V gene, CDR1 is LNHNV and CDR2 is YYDKDF (reference sequence).

The chain employs TRBV4-2 and TRBJ2-1, with a possible D match to TRBD2 (6 bases). The V end lost 7 bases, the J end lost 14 bases, and 33 bases lay between the germline ends. The CDR3 length is 17 residues. Per germline, CDR1 LGHNA and CDR2 YNFKEQ. This chain's CDR3 is CASNNSRSAGLACGEFF. CDR3 DNA sequence: TGTGCCAGCAACAACTCCCGAAGTGCGGGGCTAGCATGCGGTGAGTTCTTC.

This clone was detected a few times. The chain recombines TRBV28 with TRBJ1-2, with D possibly TRBD1 on 5 matching bases. The CDR3 sequence is 14 residues long. The germline V gene has CDR1 MDHEN and CDR2 SYDVKM. Trimming pared 2 bases from V and 4 bases from J, leaving 11 bases between. CDR3 sequence: CASSLGLTAYGYTF. The CDR3 DNA reads TGTGCCAGCAGTTTAGGGTTGACAGCCTATGGCTACACCTTC.

The rearrangement uses TRBV29-1 and TRBJ1-1, with a tentative D call TRBD1 (5 bases). V gave up 7 bases and J gave up 5 bases, with 11 bases separating them. Germline V lookup: CDR1 SQVTM, CDR2 ANQGSEA. This CDR3 has 11 amino acids. CDR3 coding DNA: TGCAGCGCCTCGGGGGGGACTGAAGCTTTCTTT. Translation: CSASGGTEAFF.

This clone was found a few times. The chain links TRBV5-1 to TRBJ2-3, with 9 bases identical to TRBD1. In germline, CDR1 is SGHRS, CDR2 YFSETQ. This CDR3 has 12 residues. Germline trimming cut 4 bases from V and 11 bases from J; bases unmatched to any gene: 5. The CDR3 sequence: CASSLRDREQYF. CDR3 nucleotide sequence: TGCGCCAGCAGCCTGCGGGACAGGGAGCAGTATTTT.

In its sample, this clone was seen a few times. This chain joins TRBV4-1 and TRBJ2-2; TRBD2 aligns across 8 bases. Trimming took 7 bases from V and 7 from J; bases not matched to a gene: 5. This CDR3 region has 13 residues. Germline-derived CDR1 and CDR2 are MGHRA and YSYEKL. The CDR3 region has the DNA TGCGCCAGCAATAGCGGGACGGGCGGGGAGCTGTTTTTT. Amino acids: CASNSGTGGELFF.

The J gene is TRBJ2-2, the V gene TRBV2, with D possibly TRBD1 on 5 matching bases. Trimming took off 5 bases at V and 4 bases at J, with 14 bases between the two ends. The CDR3 has 15 residues. CDR1 and CDR2 from the germline V gene are SNHLY and FYNNEI. The CDR3 loop is CASSSTGQGTGELFF. As DNA, the CDR3 is TGTGCCAGCAGTTCTACAGGTCAAGGCACCGGGGAGCTGTTTTTT. The whole variable domain, remainder taken from reference TRBV2 and TRBJ2-2, is EPEVTQTPSHQVTQMGQEVILRCVPISNHLYFYWYRQILGQKVEFLVSFYNNEISEKSEIFDDQFSVERPDGSNFTLKIRSTKLEDSAMYFCASSSTGQGTGELFFGEGSRLTVL.

This clone was seen more than once but under ten times. The V and J genes are TRBV5-1 and TRBJ2-5; D is possibly TRBD2 (6 bases). This CDR3 is built from 16 residues. Germline V gene data show CDR1 as SGHRS and CDR2 as YFSETQ. Trimming took off 0 bases at V and 4 bases at J, with 16 bases between the two ends. CDR3 in DNA: TGCGCCAGCAGCTTGGTGGAGGGAGGCGGTGGAGAGACCCAGTACTTC. Amino acids: CASSLVEGGGGETQYF.

The rearrangement uses TRBV19 and TRBJ2-7, with 8 bases lining up with TRBD2. CDR3 length: 15 residues. Germline values: CDR1 LNHDA, CDR2 SQIVND (reference sequence). The V segment lost 5 bases and the J segment 2 bases; nucleotides outside the gene matches: 8. The CDR3 DNA follows: TGTGCCAGTAGTCCTACAGCGGGGGTGACCTACGAGCAGTACTTC. Encoded protein: CASSPTAGVTYEQYF.

This clone was found a few times. The gene calls are TRBV5-4 and TRBJ2-1, with D perhaps matching TRBD2 (5 bases). This CDR3 is 15 amino acids long. Trimming stripped 4 bases from V and 6 bases from J, with 17 bases between. Germline values: CDR1 SGHNT, CDR2 YYREEE (reference sequence). In DNA form, the CDR3 reads TGTGCCAGCAGCCCGGCGGGTAGGGAAGCCAATGAGCAGTTCTTC. Its protein is CASSPAGREANEQFF.

The chain recombines TRBV30 with TRBJ2-7, with 9 positions matching TRBD1. Germline V gene lookup returns CDR1 GTSNPN and CDR2 SVGIG (reference sequence). The CDR3 sequence is 17 residues long. Losses at the gene ends were 3 bases for V and 2 bases for J; bases not matched to a gene: 14. The chain's CDR3 is CAWRGGRDRVGPYEQYF. As DNA, the CDR3 is TGTGCCTGGAGAGGGGGACGGGACAGGGTTGGACCCTACGAGCAGTACTTC.

V usage is TRBV9 and J usage is TRBJ1-2, with a weak D call TRBD1 (5 bases). CDR1 is SGDLS and CDR2 is YYNGEE in the germline V gene. The ends were cut back, 0 bases at V and 7 bases at J, with 13 bases in the middle. The CDR3 contains 14 residues. CDR3 region: CASSVGAGSPGYTF. As DNA, the CDR3 is TGTGCCAGCAGCGTAGGGGCAGGGTCCCCTGGCTACACCTTC.